Following are 8 T cell receptor beta chains from one sample sequenced in a study of blood T cells in healthy people across ages. It was with a sample-barcoded 5' primer and a J-beta primer mix that a second PCR of roughly 7 to 12 cycles was run. One entry per CDR3 protein results from TCRdb running MiXCR on the 5' RACE reads. The sample has around 1,500,000 distinct CDR3 sequences, 42% seen once; the top ten hold roughly 8.2%. Specimen: blood. Receptors were obtained from a woman aged 18-29 years in good health.

The chain uses TRBV20-1 and TRBJ2-1; 10 bases agree with TRBD2. V was clipped by 1 base and J by 6 bases; unmatched bases: 6. Germline loops: CDR1 DFQATT, CDR2 SNEGSKA (reference sequence). The CDR3 totals 15 residues. CDR3 nucleotides: TGCAGTGCTAGAGCCGTAGCGGGGGGCTCCAATGAGCAGTTCTTC. It is translated as CSARAVAGGSNEQFF.

This clonotype came up a few times. J is TRBJ2-6 and V is TRBV7-9; D is uncertain. Germline V gives CDR1 SEHNR, CDR2 FQNEAQ (reference sequence). CDR3 length: 18 residues. Between the trimmed V and J ends, which lost 5 bases and 0 bases, there was a span of 17 bases. CDR3 loop: CASSVLSAPYSGANVLTF. The CDR3 DNA reads TGTGCCAGCAGCGTACTGTCGGCTCCCTACTCTGGGGCCAACGTCCTGACTTTC.

This clonotype was found a few times. The chain joins TRBV20-1 to TRBJ2-3; a weak D match, TRBD1 (5 bases). This CDR3 region has 12 residues. Germline CDR1 DFQATT, CDR2 SNEGSKA (reference sequence). Deletions cut 3 bases from V and 5 bases from J, with 9 bases between. DNA for the CDR3: TGCAGTGCTAGGCAGGGAAAAGATACGCAGTATTTT. It specifies CSARQGKDTQYF.

This chain uses TRBV7-2 with TRBJ2-1; tentative D call: TRBD2 (6 bases). Germline-derived CDR1 and CDR2 are SGHTA and FQGNSA. With 5 bases removed from V and 12 bases from J, the gap between germline ends came to 17 bases. The CDR3 covers 13 residues. CDR3 bases: TGTGCCAGCAGCCCTCAGACTAGTCTGGGGCAGTTCTTC. Encoded protein: CASSPQTSLGQFF.

This CDR3 is CASSPQVPGLAGNTQYF. CDR3 nucleotide sequence: TGTGCCAGCAGCCCTCAGGTACCGGGACTAGCGGGAAATACGCAGTATTTT. This sequence joins TRBV9 and TRBJ2-3; TRBD2 agrees at 13 bases. With 4 bases clipped from V and 7 bases from J, the junction kept 12 bases outside the gene matches. The CDR3 is 17 residues long. Looked up from germline, CDR1 is SGDLS and CDR2 is YYNGEE.

This clonotype has only a few counts. The genes are TRBV6-6 and TRBJ1-1, with D possibly TRBD1 on 5 matching bases. Trimming pared 4 bases from V and 1 base from J, leaving 13 bases between. The length of the CDR3 is 15 residues. Germline V gives CDR1 MNHNY, CDR2 SVGAGI (reference sequence). This chain's CDR3 is CASSSQGRGNTEAFF. As DNA, the CDR3 is TGTGCCAGCAGTTCCCAGGGACGTGGGAACACTGAAGCTTTCTTT.

The chain employs TRBV5-1 and TRBJ2-4; 8 bases are a match to TRBD2. Matching the DNA end better, TRBJ2-7 makes the J call doubtful. The CDR3 has 15 amino acids. CDR1 and CDR2 from the germline V gene are SGHRS and YFSETQ. CDR3 bases: TGCGCCAGCACCGTCGTGGCGGGAGGAAGTGGCGAGCAGTACTTC. Its translation: CASTVVAGGSGEQYF.

This chain links TRBV20-1 with TRBJ1-4; the D gene is possibly TRBD1 (5 bases). The CDR3 totals 10 residues. Germline assignment: CDR1 DFQATT and CDR2 SNEGSKA (reference sequence). V was clipped by 6 bases and J by 16 bases, with 15 bases between them. CDR3 in DNA: TGCAGTGCCCAGGGACCTCCGGAGTTTTTT. Translated, it gives CSAQGPPEFF.